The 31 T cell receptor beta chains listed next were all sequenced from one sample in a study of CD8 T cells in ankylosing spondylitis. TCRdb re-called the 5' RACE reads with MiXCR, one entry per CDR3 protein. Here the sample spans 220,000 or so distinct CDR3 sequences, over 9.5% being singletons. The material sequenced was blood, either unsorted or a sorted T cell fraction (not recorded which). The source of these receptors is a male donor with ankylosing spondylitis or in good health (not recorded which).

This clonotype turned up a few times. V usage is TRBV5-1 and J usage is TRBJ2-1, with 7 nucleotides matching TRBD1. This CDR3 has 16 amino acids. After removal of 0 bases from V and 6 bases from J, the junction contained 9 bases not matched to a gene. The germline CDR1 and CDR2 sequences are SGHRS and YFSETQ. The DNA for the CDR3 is TGCGCCAGCAGCTTGGTGGCAGGGGACAGCATCAATGAGCAGTTCTTC. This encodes CASSLVAGDSINEQFF.

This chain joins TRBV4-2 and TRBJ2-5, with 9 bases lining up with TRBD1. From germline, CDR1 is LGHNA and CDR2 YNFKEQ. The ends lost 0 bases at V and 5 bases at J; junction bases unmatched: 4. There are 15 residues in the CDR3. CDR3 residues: CASSQEGQGWETQYF. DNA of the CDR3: TGTGCCAGCAGCCAAGAAGGACAGGGGTGGGAGACCCAGTACTTC.

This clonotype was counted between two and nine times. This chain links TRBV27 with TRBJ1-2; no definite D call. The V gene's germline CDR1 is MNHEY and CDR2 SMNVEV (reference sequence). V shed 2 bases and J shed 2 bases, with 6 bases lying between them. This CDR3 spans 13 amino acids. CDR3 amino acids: CASSLNGNYGYTF. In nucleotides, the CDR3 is TGTGCCAGCAGTTTAAACGGAAACTATGGCTACACCTTC.

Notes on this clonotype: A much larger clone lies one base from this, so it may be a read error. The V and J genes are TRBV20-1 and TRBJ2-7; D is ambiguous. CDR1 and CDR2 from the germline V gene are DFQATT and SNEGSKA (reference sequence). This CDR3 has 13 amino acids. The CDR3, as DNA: TGCAGTGCTAGAGTCCCAGTTACATACGAGCGGTACTTC. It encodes CSARVPVTYERYF.

The CDR3 loop reads CASSMTSGGAWDTQYF. The CDR3 nucleotides are TGTGCCAGCAGTATGACTAGCGGGGGGGCCTGGGATACGCAGTATTTT. The gene calls are TRBV12-3 or TRBV12-4 and TRBJ2-3; the match to TRBD2 covers 14 bases. This CDR3 comprises 16 residues. J was trimmed by 6 bases and V by 5 bases; bases with no gene match: 7.

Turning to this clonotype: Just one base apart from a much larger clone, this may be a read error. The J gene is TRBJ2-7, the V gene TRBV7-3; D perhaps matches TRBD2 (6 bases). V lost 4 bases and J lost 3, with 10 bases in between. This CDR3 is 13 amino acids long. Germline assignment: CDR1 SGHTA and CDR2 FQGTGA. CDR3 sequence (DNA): TGTGCCAGCAGCTCCAGACTAGGCTACGAGCAGTACTTC. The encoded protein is CASSSRLGYEQYF. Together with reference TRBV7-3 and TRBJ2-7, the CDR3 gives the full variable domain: GAGVSQTPSNKVTEKGKYVELRCDPISGHTALYWYRQSLGQGPEFLIYFQGTGAADDSGLPNDRFFAVRPEGSVSTLKIQRTERGDSAVYLCASSSRLGYEQYFGPGTRLTVT.

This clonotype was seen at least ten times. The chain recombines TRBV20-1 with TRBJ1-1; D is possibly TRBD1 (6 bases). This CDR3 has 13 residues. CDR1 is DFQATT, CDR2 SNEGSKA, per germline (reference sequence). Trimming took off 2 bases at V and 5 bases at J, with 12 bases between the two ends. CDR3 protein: CSARKGGGTEAFF. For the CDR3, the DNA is TGCAGTGCTAGAAAGGGGGGAGGGACTGAAGCTTTCTTT.

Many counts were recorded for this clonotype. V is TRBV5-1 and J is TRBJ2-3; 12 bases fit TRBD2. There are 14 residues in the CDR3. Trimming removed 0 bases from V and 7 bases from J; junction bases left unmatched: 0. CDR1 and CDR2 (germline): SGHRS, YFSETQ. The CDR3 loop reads CASSLGTSGNTQYF. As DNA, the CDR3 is TGCGCCAGCAGCTTGGGGACTAGCGGGAATACGCAGTATTTT.

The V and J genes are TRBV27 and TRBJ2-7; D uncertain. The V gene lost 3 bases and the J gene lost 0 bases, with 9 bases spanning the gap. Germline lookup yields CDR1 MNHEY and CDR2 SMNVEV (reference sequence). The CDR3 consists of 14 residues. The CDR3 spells CASSFVSGSYEQYF. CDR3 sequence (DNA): TGTGCCAGCAGTTTTGTGTCTGGCTCCTACGAGCAGTACTTC.

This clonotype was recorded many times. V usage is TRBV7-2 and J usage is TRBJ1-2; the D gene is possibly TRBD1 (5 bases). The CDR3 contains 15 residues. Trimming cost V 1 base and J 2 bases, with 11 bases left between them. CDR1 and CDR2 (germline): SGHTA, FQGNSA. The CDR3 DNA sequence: TGTGCCAGCAGCTTAGTGGGGGATTCCAACTATGGCTACACCTTC. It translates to CASSLVGDSNYGYTF.

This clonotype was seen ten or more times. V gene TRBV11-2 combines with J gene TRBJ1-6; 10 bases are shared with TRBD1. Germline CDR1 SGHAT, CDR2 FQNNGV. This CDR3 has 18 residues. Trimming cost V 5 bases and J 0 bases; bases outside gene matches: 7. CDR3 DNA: TGTGCCAGCAGCCGGACAGGGGGGCAGAGCTCCTATAATTCACCCCTCCACTTT. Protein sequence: CASSRTGGQSSYNSPLHF.

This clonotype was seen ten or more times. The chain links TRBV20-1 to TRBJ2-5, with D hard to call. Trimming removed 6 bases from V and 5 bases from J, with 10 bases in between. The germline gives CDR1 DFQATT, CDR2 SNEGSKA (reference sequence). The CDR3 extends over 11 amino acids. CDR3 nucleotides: TGCAGTGCGATCGGATCGGAGACCCAGTACTTC. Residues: CSAIGSETQYF.

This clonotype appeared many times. The CDR3 DNA is TGTGCCAGCAGCTTAGGAGCGTCCAATGAGCAGTTCTTC. It is translated as CASSLGASNEQFF. This sequence joins TRBV5-5 and TRBJ2-1; D gene ambiguous. CDR3 length equals 13 residues. The V and J ends lost 2 bases and 6 bases respectively, with 9 bases between them. The germline V gene has CDR1 SGHKS and CDR2 YYEKEE (reference sequence).

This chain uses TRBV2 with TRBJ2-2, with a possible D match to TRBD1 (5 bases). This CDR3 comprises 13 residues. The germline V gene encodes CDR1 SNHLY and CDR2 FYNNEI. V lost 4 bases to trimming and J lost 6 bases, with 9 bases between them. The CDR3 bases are TGTGCCAGCAGTGGAAGGGGTGCCGGGGAGCTGTTTTTT. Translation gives CASSGRGAGELFF.

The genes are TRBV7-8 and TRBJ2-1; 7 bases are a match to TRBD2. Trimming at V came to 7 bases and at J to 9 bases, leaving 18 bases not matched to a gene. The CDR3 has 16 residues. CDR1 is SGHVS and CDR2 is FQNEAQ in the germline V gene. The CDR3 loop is CASIGGGGSNLGEQFF. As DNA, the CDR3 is TGTGCCAGCATCGGTGGGGGGGGTTCCAACCTCGGTGAGCAGTTCTTC.

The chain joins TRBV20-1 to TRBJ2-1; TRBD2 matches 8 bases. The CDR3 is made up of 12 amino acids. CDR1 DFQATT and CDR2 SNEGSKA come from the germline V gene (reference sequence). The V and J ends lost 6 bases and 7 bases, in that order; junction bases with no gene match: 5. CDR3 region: CSAPPGGNEQFF. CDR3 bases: TGCAGTGCCCCCCCGGGGGGGAATGAGCAGTTCTTC.

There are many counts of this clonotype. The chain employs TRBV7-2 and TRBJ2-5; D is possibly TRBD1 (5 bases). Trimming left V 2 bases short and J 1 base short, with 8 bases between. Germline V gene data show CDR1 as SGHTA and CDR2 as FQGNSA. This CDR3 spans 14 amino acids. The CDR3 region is CASSLSQGQETQYF. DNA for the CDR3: TGTGCCAGCAGCTTAAGCCAGGGCCAAGAGACCCAGTACTTC.

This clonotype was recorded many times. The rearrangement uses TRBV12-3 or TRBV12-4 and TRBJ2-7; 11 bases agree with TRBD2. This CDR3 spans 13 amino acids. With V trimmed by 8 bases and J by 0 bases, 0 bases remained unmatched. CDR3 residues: CASGTSGSYEQYF. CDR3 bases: TGTGCCAGCGGGACTAGCGGCTCCTACGAGCAGTACTTC.

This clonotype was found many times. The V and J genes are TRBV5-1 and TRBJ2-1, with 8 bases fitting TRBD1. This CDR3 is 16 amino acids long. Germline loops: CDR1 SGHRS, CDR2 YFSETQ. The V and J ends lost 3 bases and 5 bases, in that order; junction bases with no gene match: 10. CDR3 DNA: TGCGCCAGCAGCTCCGACAGGGGCGGCCAAAACAATGAGCAGTTCTTC. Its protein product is CASSSDRGGQNNEQFF.

CDR3 in amino acids: CATSDSFGYGTMNEQFF. The CDR3, as DNA: TGTGCCACCAGTGATTCTTTCGGATATGGGACTATGAATGAGCAGTTCTTC. The chain links TRBV24-1 to TRBJ2-1; 7 bases fit TRBD2. The CDR3 contains 17 residues. Trimming cost V 2 bases and J 7 bases; bases outside gene matches: 13. From germline, CDR1 is KGHDR and CDR2 SFDVKD.

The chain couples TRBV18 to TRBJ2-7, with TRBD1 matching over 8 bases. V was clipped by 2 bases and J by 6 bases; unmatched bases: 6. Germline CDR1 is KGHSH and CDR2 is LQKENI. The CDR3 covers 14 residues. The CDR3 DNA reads TGTGCCAGCTCACCAGGCAGGGGGACAGGCGAGCAGTACTTC. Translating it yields CASSPGRGTGEQYF.

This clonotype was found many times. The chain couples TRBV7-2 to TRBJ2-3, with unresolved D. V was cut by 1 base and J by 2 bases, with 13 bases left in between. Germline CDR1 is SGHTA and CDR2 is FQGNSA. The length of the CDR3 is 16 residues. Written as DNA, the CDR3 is TGTGCCAGCAGCTTAGGTACTATTGGGGTCACAGATACGCAGTATTTT. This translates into CASSLGTIGVTDTQYF.

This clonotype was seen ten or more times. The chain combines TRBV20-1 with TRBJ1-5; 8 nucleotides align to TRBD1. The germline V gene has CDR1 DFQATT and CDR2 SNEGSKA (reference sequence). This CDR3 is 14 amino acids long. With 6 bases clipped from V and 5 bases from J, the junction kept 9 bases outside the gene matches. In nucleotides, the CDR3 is TGCAGTGCGACCCCGACAGGGGCTGATCAGCCCCAGCATTTT. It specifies CSATPTGADQPQHF.

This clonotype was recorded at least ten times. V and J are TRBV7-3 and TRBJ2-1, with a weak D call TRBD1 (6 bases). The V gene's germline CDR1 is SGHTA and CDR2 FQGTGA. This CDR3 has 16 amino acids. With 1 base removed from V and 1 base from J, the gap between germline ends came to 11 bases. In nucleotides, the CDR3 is TGTGCCAGCAGCTTAATGGCAGGGGCGTCCTACAATGAGCAGTTCTTC. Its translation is CASSLMAGASYNEQFF. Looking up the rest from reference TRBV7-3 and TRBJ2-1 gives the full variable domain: GAGVSQTPSNKVTEKGKYVELRCDPISGHTALYWYRQSLGQGPEFLIYFQGTGAADDSGLPNDRFFAVRPEGSVSTLKIQRTERGDSAVYLCASSLMAGASYNEQFFGPGTRLTVL.

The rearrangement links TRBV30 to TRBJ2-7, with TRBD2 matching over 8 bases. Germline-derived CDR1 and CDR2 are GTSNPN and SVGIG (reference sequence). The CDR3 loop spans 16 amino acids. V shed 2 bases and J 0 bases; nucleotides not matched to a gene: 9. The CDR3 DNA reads TGTGCCTGGAGTTCAGCAGGCGGGGGGAGCTCCTACGAGCAGTACTTC. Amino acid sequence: CAWSSAGGGSSYEQYF.

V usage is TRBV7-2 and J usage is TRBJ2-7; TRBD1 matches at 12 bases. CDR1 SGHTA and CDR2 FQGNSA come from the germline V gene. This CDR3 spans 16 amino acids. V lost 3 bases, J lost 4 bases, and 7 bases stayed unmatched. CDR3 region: CASSFSGTGGSYEQYF. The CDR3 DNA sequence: TGTGCCAGCAGCTTCAGCGGGACAGGGGGCAGTTACGAGCAGTACTTC.

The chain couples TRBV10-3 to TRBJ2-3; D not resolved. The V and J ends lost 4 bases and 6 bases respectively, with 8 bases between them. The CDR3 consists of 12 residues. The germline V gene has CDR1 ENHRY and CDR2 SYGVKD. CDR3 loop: CAISGLEDTQYF. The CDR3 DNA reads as TGTGCCATCAGTGGGTTAGAGGATACGCAGTATTTT.

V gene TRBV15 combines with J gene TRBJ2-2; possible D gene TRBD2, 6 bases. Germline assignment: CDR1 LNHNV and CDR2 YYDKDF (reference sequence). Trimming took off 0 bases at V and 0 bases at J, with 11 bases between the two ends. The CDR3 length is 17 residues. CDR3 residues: CATSRDGGTPNTGELFF. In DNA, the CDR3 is TGTGCCACCAGCAGAGATGGGGGGACTCCGAACACCGGGGAGCTGTTTTTT.

The CDR3 loop reads CSVGISGNTIYF. The CDR3 bases are TGCAGCGTTGGCATCTCTGGAAACACCATATATTTT. The chain is built from TRBV29-1 and TRBJ1-3; D call uncertain. There are 12 residues in the CDR3. Trimming took off 4 bases at V and 0 bases at J, with 4 bases between the two ends. Per germline, CDR1 SQVTM and CDR2 ANQGSEA.

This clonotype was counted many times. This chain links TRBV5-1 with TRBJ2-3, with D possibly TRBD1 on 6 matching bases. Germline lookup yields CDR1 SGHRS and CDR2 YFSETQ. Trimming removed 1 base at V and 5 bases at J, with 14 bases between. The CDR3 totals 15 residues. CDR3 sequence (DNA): TGCGCCAGCAGCTTGCAGGACAGACATGTAGATACGCAGTATTTT. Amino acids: CASSLQDRHVDTQYF.

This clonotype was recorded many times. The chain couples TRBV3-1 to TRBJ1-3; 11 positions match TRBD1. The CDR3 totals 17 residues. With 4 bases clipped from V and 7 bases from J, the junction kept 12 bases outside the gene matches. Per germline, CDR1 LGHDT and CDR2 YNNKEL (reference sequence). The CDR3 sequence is CASSRYYAGQGENTIYF. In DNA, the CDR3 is TGTGCCAGCAGCCGGTATTACGCGGGACAGGGGGAGAACACCATATATTTT.